This entry lists 7 T cell receptor beta chains sequenced from one sample in a study of blood T cell repertoires in COVID-19. Some clones are missing from TCRdb's copy, which holds only in-frame ones; the method was immunoSEQ multiplex PCR. The sample contains 150,000 to 200,000 clones, roughly 90% of which appear only once. Input material: PBMCs or T cells enriched from blood (not recorded which). The receptors derive from a human donor with acute COVID-19. The donor label of this sample is uncertain.

Comment on this clone: Sequence at one end of the junction differs from germline and may be a read error. This chain connects TRBV18 to TRBJ2-3, with D possibly TRBD1 on 6 matching bases. The V gene's germline CDR1 is KGHSH and CDR2 LQKENI. The CDR3 extends over 14 amino acids. In DNA form, the CDR3 reads TGTGCCATCTCACCAGAGTCGGGACACAATACGCAGTATTTT. This encodes CAISPESGHNTQYF.

This clone was observed a handful of times. The V call is TRBV5-1, the J call TRBJ1-2, with D possibly matching TRBD1 (5 bases). Germline loops: CDR1 SGHRS, CDR2 YFSETQ. The length of the CDR3 is 13 residues. V gave up 8 bases and J gave up 7 bases, with 18 bases separating them. The CDR3 spells CASGDSALSGYTF. In nucleotides, the CDR3 is TGCGCCAGTGGAGACAGTGCGCTGAGTGGCTACACCTTC.

DNA of the CDR3: TGTGCCAGCAGCATACGGGAAAGGGAGGCTGAAGCTTTCTTT. As protein: CASSIREREAEAFF. The chain uses TRBV16 and TRBJ1-1; the D is unclear. Germline values: CDR1 KGHSY, CDR2 FQNENV. This CDR3 region has 14 residues. V lost 5 bases, J lost 6 bases, and 16 bases lay in between.

The sample holds a few counts of this clone. The gene calls are TRBV5-5 and TRBJ1-5, with TRBD1 as a possible D gene (5 bases). The CDR3 has 15 amino acids. V was shortened by 0 bases and J by 5 bases, with 12 bases between the two germline ends. CDR1 SGHKS and CDR2 YYEKEE come from the germline V gene (reference sequence). CDR3 DNA sequence: TGTGCCAGCAGCTTGGAGGGGATACAGTATCAGCCCCAGCATTTT. Protein: CASSLEGIQYQPQHF. Supplemented by reference TRBV5-5 and TRBJ1-5, the full variable domain reads DAGVTQSPTHLIKTRGQQVTLRCSPISGHKSVSWYQQVLGQGPQFIFQYYEKEERGRGNFPDRFSARQFPNYSSELNVNALLLGDSALYLCASSLEGIQYQPQHFGDGTRLSIL.

The gene calls are TRBV19 and TRBJ2-1; 8 bases align to TRBD1. The CDR3 length is 13 residues. Trimming at V came to 4 bases and at J to 9 bases, leaving 5 bases not matched to a gene. Germline loops: CDR1 LNHDA, CDR2 SQIVND (reference sequence). CDR3 sequence: CASSTQGASEQFF. The CDR3 coding sequence is TGTGCCAGTAGTACCCAGGGGGCCAGTGAGCAGTTCTTC. Variable domain in full (rest from reference TRBV19 and TRBJ2-1): DGGITQSPKYLFRKEGQNVTLSCEQNLNHDAMYWYRQDPGQGLRLIYYSQIVNDFQKGDIAEGYSVSREKKESFPLTVTSAQKNPTAFYLCASSTQGASEQFFGPGTRLTVL.

The chain joins TRBV5-5 to TRBJ2-7; perhaps TRBD1 as D (6 bases). Germline assignment: CDR1 SGHKS and CDR2 YYEKEE (reference sequence). The CDR3 is made up of 13 amino acids. V was pared by 0 bases and J by 6 bases, with 10 bases between. CDR3: CASSLGGQTEQYF. CDR3 nucleotide sequence: TGTGCCAGCAGCTTGGGAGGACAGACCGAGCAGTACTTC.

This rearrangement joins TRBV10-3 to TRBJ2-7; 11 bases fit TRBD1. CDR1 ENHRY and CDR2 SYGVKD come from the germline V gene. This CDR3 spans 15 amino acids. V was clipped by 4 bases and J by 2 bases; unmatched bases: 4. The CDR3 is CAISGGQGETYEQYF. The CDR3 bases are TGTGCCATCAGTGGGGGACAGGGGGAAACCTACGAGCAGTACTTC.